The source of this T cell receptor (beta chain) is a study of blood T cell repertoires in COVID-19. Study-level background: Sites in the United States, Italy and Spain provided acute and convalescent COVID-19 samples. PBMCs, B-cell-depleted T cells, or T cells were the source of the cDNA or gDNA that made up the material.

In germline, CDR1 is SEHNR, CDR2 FQNEAQ (reference sequence). This CDR3 is built from 15 residues. Trimming pared 1 base from V and 2 bases from J, leaving 12 bases between. Original data processing: The authors estimated nucleated cell counts from reference gene primer amplification. TCRdb keeps only in-frame clones here, not all; method: immunoSEQ multiplex PCR. The V and J calls and clone size come from that table; D and trimming were worked out from the DNA. The sample has about 220,000 clones; 60% to 85% are singletons. This chain uses TRBV7-9 with TRBJ2-7; D perhaps matches TRBD1 (5 bases). This clonotype was obtained from an older woman with acute or convalescent COVID-19. The sequenced sample consisted of peripheral blood. The CDR3 reads CASSLDRSRTYEQYF. The CDR3 DNA reads TGTGCCAGCAGCTTAGACAGGAGTAGAACCTACGAGCAGTACTTC.